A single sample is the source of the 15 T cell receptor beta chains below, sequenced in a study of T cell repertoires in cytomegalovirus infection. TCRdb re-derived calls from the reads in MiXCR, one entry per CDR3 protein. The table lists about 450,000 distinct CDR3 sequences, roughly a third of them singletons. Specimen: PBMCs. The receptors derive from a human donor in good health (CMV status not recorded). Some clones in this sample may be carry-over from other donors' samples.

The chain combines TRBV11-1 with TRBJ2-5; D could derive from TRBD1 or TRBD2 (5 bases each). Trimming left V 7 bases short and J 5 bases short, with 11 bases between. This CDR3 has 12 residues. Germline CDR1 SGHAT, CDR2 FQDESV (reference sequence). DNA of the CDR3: TGTGCCAGCACCGGGGCCGGCGAGACCCAGTACTTC. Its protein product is CASTGAGETQYF. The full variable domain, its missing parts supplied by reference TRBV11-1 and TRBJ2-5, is EAEVAQSPRYKITEKSQAVAFWCDPISGHATLYWYRQILGQGPELLVQFQDESVVDDSQLPKDRFSAERLKGVDSTLKIQPAELGDSAMYLCASTGAGETQYFGPGTRLLVL.

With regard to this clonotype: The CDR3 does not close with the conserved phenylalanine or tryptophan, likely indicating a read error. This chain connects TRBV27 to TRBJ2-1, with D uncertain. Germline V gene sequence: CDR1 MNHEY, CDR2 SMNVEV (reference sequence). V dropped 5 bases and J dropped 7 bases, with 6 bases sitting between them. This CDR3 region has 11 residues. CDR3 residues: CASSAKNEQFL. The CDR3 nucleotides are TGTGCCAGCAGTGCCAAAAATGAGCAGTTCTTA.

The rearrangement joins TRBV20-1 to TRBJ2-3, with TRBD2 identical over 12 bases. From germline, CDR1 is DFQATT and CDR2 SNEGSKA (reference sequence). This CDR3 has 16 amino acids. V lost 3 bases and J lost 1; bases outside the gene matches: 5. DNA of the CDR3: TGCAGTGCTAGGCACGGGACTAGCGGGCGCACAGATACGCAGTATTTT. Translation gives CSARHGTSGRTDTQYF.

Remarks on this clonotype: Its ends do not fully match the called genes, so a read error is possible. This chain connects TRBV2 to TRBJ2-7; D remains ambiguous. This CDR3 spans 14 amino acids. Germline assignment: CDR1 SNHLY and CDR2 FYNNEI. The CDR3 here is CASRGPQVTYKQYF. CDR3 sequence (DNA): TGTGCCAGCAGGGGCCCCCAGGTGACCTACAAGCAGTACTTC.

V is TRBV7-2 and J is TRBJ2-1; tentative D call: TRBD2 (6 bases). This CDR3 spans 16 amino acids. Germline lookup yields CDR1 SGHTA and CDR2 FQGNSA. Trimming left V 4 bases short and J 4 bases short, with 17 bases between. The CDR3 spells CASSWAGPGLYNEQFF. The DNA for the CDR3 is TGTGCCAGCAGCTGGGCGGGGCCAGGATTGTACAATGAGCAGTTCTTC.

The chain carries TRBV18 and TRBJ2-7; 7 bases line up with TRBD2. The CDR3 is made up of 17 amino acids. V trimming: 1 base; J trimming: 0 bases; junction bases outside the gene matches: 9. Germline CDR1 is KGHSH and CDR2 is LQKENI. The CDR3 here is CASSPRHGGGISYEQYF. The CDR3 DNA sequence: TGTGCCAGCTCACCACGGCATGGGGGGGGTATCTCCTACGAGCAGTACTTC.

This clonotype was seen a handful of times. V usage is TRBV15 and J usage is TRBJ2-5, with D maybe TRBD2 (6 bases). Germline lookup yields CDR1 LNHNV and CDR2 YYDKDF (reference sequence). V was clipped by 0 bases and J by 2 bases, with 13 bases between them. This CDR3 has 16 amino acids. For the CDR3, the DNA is TGTGCCACCAGCAGAGATGGGCGGGACCAACAAGAGACCCAGTACTTC. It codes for CATSRDGRDQQETQYF.

The CDR3 DNA is TGTGCCAGCAGTTTAGCGGTACCATCCTACGAGCAGTACTTC. It is translated as CASSLAVPSYEQYF. This chain uses TRBV12-3 or TRBV12-4 with TRBJ2-7; no reliable D call. V was trimmed by 0 bases and J by 1 base, leaving 7 bases between them. The CDR3 loop spans 14 amino acids.

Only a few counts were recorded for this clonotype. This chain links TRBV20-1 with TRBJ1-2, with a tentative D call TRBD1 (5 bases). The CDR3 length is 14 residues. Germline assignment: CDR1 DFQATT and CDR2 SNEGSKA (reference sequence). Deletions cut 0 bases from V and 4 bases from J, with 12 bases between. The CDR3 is CSARDRELVYGYTF. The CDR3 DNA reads TGCAGTGCTAGAGACAGGGAGTTGGTCTATGGCTACACCTTC.

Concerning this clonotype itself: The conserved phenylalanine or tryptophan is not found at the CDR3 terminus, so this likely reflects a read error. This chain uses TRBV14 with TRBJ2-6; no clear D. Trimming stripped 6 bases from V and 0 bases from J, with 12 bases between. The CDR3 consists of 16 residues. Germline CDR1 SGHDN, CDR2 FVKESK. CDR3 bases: TGTGCCAGCAGAGACGGACGGGCCTCTGGGGCCAACGTCCTGACTTTA. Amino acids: CASRDGRASGANVLTL.

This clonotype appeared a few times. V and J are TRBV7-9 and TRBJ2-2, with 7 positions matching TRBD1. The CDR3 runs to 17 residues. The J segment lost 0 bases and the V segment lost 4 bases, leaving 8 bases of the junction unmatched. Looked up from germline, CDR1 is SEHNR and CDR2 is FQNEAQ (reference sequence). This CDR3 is CASSSRFDRANTGELFF. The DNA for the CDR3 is TGTGCCAGCAGCTCAAGGTTTGACAGGGCGAACACCGGGGAGCTGTTTTTT.

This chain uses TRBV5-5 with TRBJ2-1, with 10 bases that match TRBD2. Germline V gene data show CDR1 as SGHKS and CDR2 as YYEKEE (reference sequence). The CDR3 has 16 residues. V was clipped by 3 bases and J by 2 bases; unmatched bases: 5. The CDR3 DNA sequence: TGTGCCAGCAGCTCGCTAAGCGGGGGGGCCTACAATGAGCAGTTCTTC. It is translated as CASSSLSGGAYNEQFF.

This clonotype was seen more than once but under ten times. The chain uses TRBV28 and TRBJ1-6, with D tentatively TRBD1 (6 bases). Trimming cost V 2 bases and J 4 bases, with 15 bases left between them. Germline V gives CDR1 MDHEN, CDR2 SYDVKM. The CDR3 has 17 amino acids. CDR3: CASSLPGTGKYNSPLHF. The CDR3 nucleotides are TGTGCCAGCAGTTTACCCGGAACAGGGAAATATAATTCACCCCTCCACTTT. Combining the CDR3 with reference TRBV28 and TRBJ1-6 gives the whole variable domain DVKVTQSSRYLVKRTGEKVFLECVQDMDHENMFWYRQDPGLGLRLIYFSYDVKMKEKGDIPEGYSVSREKKERFSLILESASTNQTSMYLCASSLPGTGKYNSPLHFGNGTRLTVT.

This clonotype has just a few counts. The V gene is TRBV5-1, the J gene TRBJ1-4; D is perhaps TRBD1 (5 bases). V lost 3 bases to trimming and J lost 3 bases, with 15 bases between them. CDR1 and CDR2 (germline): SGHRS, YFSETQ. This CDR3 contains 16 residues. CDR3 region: CASSWGLGRPNEKLFF. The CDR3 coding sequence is TGCGCCAGCAGCTGGGGACTAGGGCGTCCTAATGAAAAACTGTTTTTT.

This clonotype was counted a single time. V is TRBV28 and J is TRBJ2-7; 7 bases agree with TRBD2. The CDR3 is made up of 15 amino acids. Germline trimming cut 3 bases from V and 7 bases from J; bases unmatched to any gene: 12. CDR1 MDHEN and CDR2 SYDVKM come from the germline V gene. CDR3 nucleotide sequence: TGTGCCAGCAGTTTCGGGGGGTTCGGCTCTACGGAGCAGTACTTC. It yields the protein CASSFGGFGSTEQYF. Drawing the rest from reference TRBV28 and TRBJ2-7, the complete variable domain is DVKVTQSSRYLVKRTGEKVFLECVQDMDHENMFWYRQDPGLGLRLIYFSYDVKMKEKGDIPEGYSVSREKKERFSLILESASTNQTSMYLCASSFGGFGSTEQYFGPGTRLTVT.